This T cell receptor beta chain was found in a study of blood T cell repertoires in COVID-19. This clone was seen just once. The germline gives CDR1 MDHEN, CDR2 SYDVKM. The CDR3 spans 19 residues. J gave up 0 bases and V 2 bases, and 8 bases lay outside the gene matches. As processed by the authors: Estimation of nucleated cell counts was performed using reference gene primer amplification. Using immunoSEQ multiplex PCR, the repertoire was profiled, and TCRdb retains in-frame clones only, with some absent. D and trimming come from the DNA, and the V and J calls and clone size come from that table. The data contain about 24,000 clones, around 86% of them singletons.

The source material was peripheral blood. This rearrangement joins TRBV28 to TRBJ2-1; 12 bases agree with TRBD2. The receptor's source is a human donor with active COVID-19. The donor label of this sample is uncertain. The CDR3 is CASSLLAGGGTLSYNEQFF. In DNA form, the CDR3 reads TGTGCCAGCAGTTTACTAGCGGGAGGGGGAACGCTCTCCTACAATGAGCAGTTCTTC. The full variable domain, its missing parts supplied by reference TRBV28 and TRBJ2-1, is DVKVTQSSRYLVKRTGEKVFLECVQDMDHENMFWYRQDPGLGLRLIYFSYDVKMKEKGDIPEGYSVSREKKERFSLILESASTNQTSMYLCASSLLAGGGTLSYNEQFFGPGTRLTVL.